This T cell receptor beta chain was documented in a study of blood T cell repertoires in COVID-19. The length of the CDR3 is 14 residues. The V and J ends lost 0 bases and 1 base respectively, with 6 bases between them. Germline CDR1 reads LGHDT; CDR2 reads YNNKEL (reference sequence). Libraries were prepared by immunoSEQ multiplex PCR; TCRdb keeps only in-frame clonotypes and omits some of them. This table holds approximately 290,000 clones, around 91% found once. The sequencing input was peripheral blood. This clonotype originated in a woman aged 60-75 years with acute or convalescent COVID-19. The V and J genes are TRBV3-1 (or the pseudogene TRBV3-2) and TRBJ1-1; the D is unclear. CDR3 residues: CASSQDTRNTEAFF. Written as DNA, the CDR3 is TGTGCCAGCAGCCAAGACACACGGAACACTGAAGCTTTCTTT.